The entry below gives a single T cell receptor (beta chain) sequence along with its context. Its antigen is not known. Sequencing was performed with immunoSEQ multiplex PCR; in TCRdb, only in-frame clones are kept and a portion is missing. The sample holds 150,000 to 160,000 clones; about 88% are singletons and the top ten take 15% to 20%. The data stem from a study of T cell responses to AZD1222 COVID-19 vaccine. Study background: Pooled samples include second doses given at about 4 or 12 weeks.

Study conclusions and caveats: Donors were chiefly white British, with a greater number of females, and clonal diversity was perhaps underestimated. Spike-specific TCR breadth and depth went up after people got two AZD1222 doses.

The CDR3 has 15 amino acids. The V gene end was trimmed by 1 base and the J gene end by 5 bases; junction bases not matched to a gene: 7. The germline V gene has CDR1 LGHNA and CDR2 YNFKEQ. The clonotype comes from an adult in good health. The gene calls are TRBV4-2 and TRBJ2-7; 8 bases agree with TRBD1. This specimen consisted of peripheral blood, obtained on day 0 of AZD1222 vaccination. CDR3 coding DNA: TGTGCCAGCAGCCAAGCCCCGCCGGACAGGGACGAGCAGTACTTC. Translating it yields CASSQAPPDRDEQYF.